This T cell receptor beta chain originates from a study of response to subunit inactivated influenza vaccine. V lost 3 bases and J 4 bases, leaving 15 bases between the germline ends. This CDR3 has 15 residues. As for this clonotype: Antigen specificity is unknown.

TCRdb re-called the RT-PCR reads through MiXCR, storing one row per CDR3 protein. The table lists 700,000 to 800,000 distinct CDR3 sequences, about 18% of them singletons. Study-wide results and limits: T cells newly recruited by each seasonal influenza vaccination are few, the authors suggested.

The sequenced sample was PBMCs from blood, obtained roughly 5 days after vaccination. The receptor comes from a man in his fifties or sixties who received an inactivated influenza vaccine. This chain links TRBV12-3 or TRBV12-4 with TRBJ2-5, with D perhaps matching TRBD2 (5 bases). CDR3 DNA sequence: TGTGCCAGCAGTTTTACGAGGGCGGTAGGAGAGACCCAGTACTTC. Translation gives CASSFTRAVGETQYF.